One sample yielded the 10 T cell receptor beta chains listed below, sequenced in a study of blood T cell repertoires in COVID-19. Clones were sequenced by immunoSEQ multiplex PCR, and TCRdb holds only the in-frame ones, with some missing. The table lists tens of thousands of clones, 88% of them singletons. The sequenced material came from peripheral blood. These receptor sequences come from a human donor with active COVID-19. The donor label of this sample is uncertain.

The DNA for the CDR3 is TGTGCCAGCAGTGACCCGGAGGTTGAGGGGGCCTACGAGCAGTACTTC. Its protein product is CASSDPEVEGAYEQYF. V is TRBV6-4 and J is TRBJ2-7, with a possible D match to TRBD1 (6 bases). From germline, CDR1 is MRHNA and CDR2 SNTAGT. V lost 2 bases and J 2 bases, leaving 16 bases between the germline ends. CDR3 size: 16 residues.

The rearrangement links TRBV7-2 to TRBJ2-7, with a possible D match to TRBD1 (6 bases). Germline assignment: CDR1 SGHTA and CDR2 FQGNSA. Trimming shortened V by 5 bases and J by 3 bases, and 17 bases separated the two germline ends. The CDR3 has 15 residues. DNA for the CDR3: TGTGCCAGCAGCCCAAACTTAGGACAGCTCTACGAGCAGTACTTC. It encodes CASSPNLGQLYEQYF. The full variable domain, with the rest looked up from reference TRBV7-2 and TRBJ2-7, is GAGVSQSPSNKVTEKGKDVELRCDPISGHTALYWYRQSLGQGLEFLIYFQGNSAPDKSGLPSDRFSAERTGGSVSTLTIQRTQQEDSAVYLCASSPNLGQLYEQYFGPGTRLTVT.

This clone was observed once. CDR3 sequence: CASSQLKTSGAYNEQFF. CDR3 nucleotides: TGCGCCAGCAGCCAACTAAAGACTAGCGGAGCCTACAATGAGCAGTTCTTC. The gene calls are TRBV4-1 and TRBJ2-1; 9 bases map to TRBD2. The CDR3 length is 17 residues. Germline values: CDR1 MGHRA, CDR2 YSYEKL. The J segment lost 2 bases and the V segment lost 2 bases, leaving 7 bases of the junction unmatched.

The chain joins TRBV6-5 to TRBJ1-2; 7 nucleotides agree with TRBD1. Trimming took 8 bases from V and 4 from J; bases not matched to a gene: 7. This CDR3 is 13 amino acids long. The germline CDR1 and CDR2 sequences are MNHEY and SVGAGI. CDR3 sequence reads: CASLSGQTYGYTF. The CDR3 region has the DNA TGTGCCAGCTTATCGGGACAGACCTATGGCTACACCTTC.

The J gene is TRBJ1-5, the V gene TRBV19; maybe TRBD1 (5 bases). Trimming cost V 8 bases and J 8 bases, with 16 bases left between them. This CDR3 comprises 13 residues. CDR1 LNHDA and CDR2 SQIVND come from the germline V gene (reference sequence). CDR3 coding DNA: TGTGCCAGTCGAGAGTCAGGGTTCAAGCCCCAGCATTTT. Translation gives CASRESGFKPQHF.

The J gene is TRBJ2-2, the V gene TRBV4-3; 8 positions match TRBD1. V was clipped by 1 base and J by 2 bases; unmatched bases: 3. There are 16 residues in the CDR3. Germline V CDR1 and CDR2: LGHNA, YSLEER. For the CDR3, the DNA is TGCGCCAGCAGCCAAGCGGGACAGGCCAACACCGGGGAGCTGTTTTTT. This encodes CASSQAGQANTGELFF.

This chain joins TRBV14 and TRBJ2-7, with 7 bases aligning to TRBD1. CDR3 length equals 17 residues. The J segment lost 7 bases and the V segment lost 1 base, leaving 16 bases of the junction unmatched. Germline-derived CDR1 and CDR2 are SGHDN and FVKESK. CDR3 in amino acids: CASSQGKRQGPHGEQYF. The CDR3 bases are TGTGCCAGCAGCCAAGGGAAAAGACAGGGACCCCACGGGGAGCAGTACTTC.

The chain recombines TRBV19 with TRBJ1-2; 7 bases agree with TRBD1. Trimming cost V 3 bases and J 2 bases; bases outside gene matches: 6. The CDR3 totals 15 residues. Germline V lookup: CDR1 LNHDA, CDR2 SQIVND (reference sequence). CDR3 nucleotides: TGTGCCAGTAGTATGTCAAAGACAGGGAACTATGGCTACACCTTC. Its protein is CASSMSKTGNYGYTF.

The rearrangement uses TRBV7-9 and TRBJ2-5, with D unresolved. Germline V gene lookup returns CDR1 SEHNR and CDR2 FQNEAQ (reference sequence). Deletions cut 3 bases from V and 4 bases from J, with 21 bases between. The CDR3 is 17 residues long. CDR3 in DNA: TGTGCCAGCAGCTTCGGGTCATACCTAACTGTCGGAGAGACCCAGTACTTC. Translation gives CASSFGSYLTVGETQYF.

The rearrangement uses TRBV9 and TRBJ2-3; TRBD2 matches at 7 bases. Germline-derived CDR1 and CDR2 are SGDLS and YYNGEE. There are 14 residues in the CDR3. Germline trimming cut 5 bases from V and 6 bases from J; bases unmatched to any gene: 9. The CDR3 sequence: CASSRLATIDTQYF. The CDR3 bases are TGTGCCAGCAGTCGACTAGCAACCATTGATACGCAGTATTTT.